Each of the 17 T cell receptor beta chains below was sequenced from the same sample in a study of blood T cell repertoires in COVID-19. Assay: immunoSEQ multiplex PCR; the TCRdb copy retains only in-frame clones and omits some. This table holds 200,000 to 250,000 clones, approximately 84% found once. The sample was PBMCs or T cells enriched from blood (not recorded which). These receptors were collected from a man aged 40-49 years who had recovered from COVID-19.

V gene TRBV25-1 combines with J gene TRBJ2-4; TRBD1 agrees at 7 bases. The V gene's germline CDR1 is MGHDK and CDR2 SYGVNS. This CDR3 is 14 amino acids long. V lost 3 bases to trimming and J lost 6 bases; unmatched junction nucleotides: 5. The CDR3 DNA reads TGTGCCAGCAGTGATGGCGCAGGGGGAAACATTCAGTACTTC. It yields the protein CASSDGAGGNIQYF.

Here the CDR3 DNA reads TGTGCCAGTACCTCAGATATCTTGGGGGGACAGGGGGTTGACGAGCAGTACTTC. It encodes CASTSDILGGQGVDEQYF. The chain employs TRBV19 and TRBJ2-7, with 11 positions matching TRBD1. The V and J ends lost 7 bases and 5 bases, in that order; junction bases with no gene match: 19. Germline lookup yields CDR1 LNHDA and CDR2 SQIVND (reference sequence). The CDR3 length is 18 residues.

This clone has a handful of counts. The chain recombines TRBV3-1 (or the pseudogene TRBV3-2) with TRBJ1-2; perhaps TRBD1 as D (6 bases). The CDR3 consists of 15 residues. The germline CDR1 and CDR2 sequences are LGHDT and YNNKEL (reference sequence). V was trimmed by 0 bases and J by 4 bases, leaving 12 bases between them. In nucleotides, the CDR3 is TGTGCCAGCAGCCAAGATTGGGACAACTTCTATGGCTACACCTTC. It yields the protein CASSQDWDNFYGYTF.

The genes are TRBV5-1 and TRBJ2-5, with 7 bases identical to TRBD2. The J segment lost 4 bases and the V segment lost 5 bases, leaving 5 bases of the junction unmatched. Per the germline V gene, CDR1 is SGHRS and CDR2 is YFSETQ. The CDR3 loop spans 13 amino acids. This CDR3 reads CASSYGGRETQYF. CDR3 nucleotides: TGCGCCAGCAGTTACGGGGGGAGAGAGACCCAGTACTTC. Full variable domain (rest looked up from reference TRBV5-1 and TRBJ2-5): KAGVTQTPRYLIKTRGQQVTLSCSPISGHRSVSWYQQTPGQGLQFLFEYFSETQRNKGNFPGRFSGRQFSNSRSEMNVSTLELGDSALYLCASSYGGRETQYFGPGTRLLVL.

The chain uses TRBV4-1 and TRBJ1-2; no firm D call. Between the trimmed V and J ends, which lost 2 bases and 6 bases, there was a span of 10 bases. The CDR3 loop spans 13 amino acids. Germline V gene data show CDR1 as MGHRA and CDR2 as YSYEKL. The CDR3 bases are TGCGCCAGCAGCCAAACAGTCGTCCATGGCTACACCTTC. Translating gives CASSQTVVHGYTF.

The CDR3 is CASSQETAGGPRGETQYF. The CDR3 nucleotides are TGTGCCAGCAGCCAAGAGACGGCGGGGGGGCCGAGGGGAGAGACCCAGTACTTC. The chain uses TRBV4-2 and TRBJ2-5; 9 bases agree with TRBD2. This CDR3 spans 18 amino acids. Germline V gene sequence: CDR1 LGHNA, CDR2 YNFKEQ. J was trimmed by 4 bases and V by 0 bases; bases with no gene match: 12.

This clone has ten or more counts. The chain joins TRBV11-2 to TRBJ2-7; TRBD2 agrees at 7 bases. There are 13 residues in the CDR3. Germline V CDR1 and CDR2: SGHAT, FQNNGV. J gave up 7 bases and V 5 bases, and 8 bases lay outside the gene matches. CDR3 DNA: TGTGCCAGCAGCCCGCCATGGGGGGGTGAGCAGTACTTC. Amino acids: CASSPPWGGEQYF.

V is TRBV28 and J is TRBJ1-4; 7 bases are a match to TRBD1. This CDR3 has 15 residues. V lost 3 bases and J lost 2; bases outside the gene matches: 3. CDR1 is MDHEN and CDR2 is SYDVKM in the germline V gene. CDR3 loop: CASSFPTGTNEKLFF. CDR3 nucleotides: TGTGCCAGCAGTTTTCCGACAGGGACTAATGAAAAACTGTTTTTT.

There are a few counts of this clone. The genes are TRBV6-2 or TRBV6-3 and TRBJ2-2, with a weak D call TRBD1 (6 bases). The length of the CDR3 is 14 residues. Germline CDR1 is MNHEY and CDR2 is SVGEGT. Trimming stripped 5 bases from V and 3 bases from J, with 10 bases between. The CDR3 bases are TGTGCCAGCAGTACAGGGTCCGACACCGGGGAGCTGTTTTTT. Translated, it gives CASSTGSDTGELFF.

V is TRBV5-1 and J is TRBJ1-5; weak D call: TRBD1 (5 bases). The CDR3 has 15 residues. CDR1 and CDR2 from the germline V gene are SGHRS and YFSETQ. The V end lost 4 bases, the J end lost 3 bases, and 14 bases lay between the germline ends. The CDR3 here is CASSPGVTDNQPQHF. CDR3 nucleotide sequence: TGCGCCAGCAGCCCGGGGGTAACCGACAATCAGCCCCAGCATTTT.

The chain couples TRBV24-1 to TRBJ1-2, with no clear D. The V and J ends lost 5 bases and 2 bases respectively, with 8 bases between them. Germline lookup yields CDR1 KGHDR and CDR2 SFDVKD. The CDR3 totals 13 residues. The CDR3 protein is CATSGAVNYGYTF. CDR3 bases: TGTGCCACCAGTGGAGCGGTCAACTATGGCTACACCTTC.

The CDR3 nucleotides are TGTGCCAGCTTTTCCAGGGGTTGGAACACCGGGGAGCTGTTTTTT. As protein: CASFSRGWNTGELFF. The chain couples TRBV19 to TRBJ2-2; a weak D match, TRBD1 (6 bases). Trimming took off 9 bases at V and 1 base at J, with 15 bases between the two ends. Germline CDR1 is LNHDA and CDR2 is SQIVND (reference sequence). The CDR3 has 15 amino acids.

The chain uses TRBV5-1 and TRBJ2-2; 9 bases are shared with TRBD1. This CDR3 comprises 15 residues. CDR1 and CDR2 from the germline V gene are SGHRS and YFSETQ. V trimming: 2 bases; J trimming: 3 bases; junction bases outside the gene matches: 2. As DNA, the CDR3 is TGCGCCAGCAGCTTAAGGACAGGGGACACCGGGGAGCTGTTTTTT. It encodes CASSLRTGDTGELFF.

V usage is TRBV6-5 and J usage is TRBJ1-2; 7 bases line up with TRBD1. The J segment lost 7 bases and the V segment lost 0 bases, leaving 8 bases of the junction unmatched. Germline CDR1 MNHEY, CDR2 SVGAGI. This CDR3 has 15 residues. The CDR3 nucleotides read TGTGCCAGCAGTTACTCGACAGGGAGGACGGGTGGCTACACCTTC. Its protein product is CASSYSTGRTGGYTF.

This chain uses TRBV9 with TRBJ2-1; TRBD1 agrees at 12 bases. The CDR3 totals 18 residues. The germline V gene encodes CDR1 SGDLS and CDR2 YYNGEE. V gave up 3 bases and J gave up 10 bases; unmatched junction bases: 17. The CDR3 sequence is CASSEKPSPGQGAKEQFF. For the CDR3, the DNA is TGTGCCAGCAGCGAGAAGCCCTCCCCGGGACAGGGGGCTAAGGAGCAGTTCTTC.

The V call is TRBV27, the J call TRBJ2-1, with 7 bases fitting TRBD2. V dropped 10 bases and J dropped 7; count of bases not matched to a gene: 13. Germline-derived CDR1 and CDR2 are MNHEY and SMNVEV (reference sequence). CDR3 size: 14 residues. Here the CDR3 reads CATPGGEGRNEQFF. The CDR3 DNA reads as TGTGCCACCCCTGGGGGGGAGGGAAGAAATGAGCAGTTCTTC.

The chain has TRBV7-8 and TRBJ1-1; 12 bases agree with TRBD1. Germline V gene lookup returns CDR1 SGHVS and CDR2 FQNEAQ. The CDR3 extends over 17 amino acids. J was trimmed by 1 base and V by 2 bases; bases with no gene match: 5. This CDR3 is CASSLKGTGGTNTEAFF. The CDR3 DNA sequence: TGTGCCAGCAGCTTAAAAGGGACAGGGGGCACGAACACTGAAGCTTTCTTT.